The 4 T cell receptor beta chains below were found in one sample sequenced in a study of blood T cell repertoires in COVID-19. Repertoires were generated with immunoSEQ multiplex PCR, while TCRdb's copy carries only in-frame clones and drops some. The sample holds 150,000 to 200,000 clones, around 84% seen once. Sequencing input: PBMCs or T cells enriched from blood (not recorded which). These receptors all stem from a middle-aged man who had recovered from COVID-19.

This chain joins TRBV7-9 and TRBJ2-2; D is perhaps TRBD2 (6 bases). The CDR3 length is 15 residues. Trimming cost V 7 bases and J 5 bases, with 17 bases left between them. Germline CDR1 SEHNR, CDR2 FQNEAQ (reference sequence). CDR3 nucleotides: TGTGCCAGCATCCAAGGAGGGGCGCGGACCGGGGAGCTGTTTTTT. The encoded protein is CASIQGGARTGELFF. The full variable domain, its missing parts supplied by reference TRBV7-9 and TRBJ2-2, is DTGVSQNPRHKITKRGQNVTFRCDPISEHNRLYWYRQTLGQGPEFLTYFQNEAQLEKSRLLSDRFSAERPKGSFSTLEIQRTEQGDSAMYLCASIQGGARTGELFFGEGSRLTVL.

V is TRBV7-8 and J is TRBJ2-5; TRBD2 is a possible D gene (7 bases). V was pared by 5 bases and J by 2 bases, with 15 bases between. Germline assignment: CDR1 SGHVS and CDR2 FQNEAQ. The CDR3 contains 15 residues. The CDR3 loop is CASSRVGGVQETQYF. CDR3 bases: TGTGCCAGCAGCAGAGTAGGGGGGGTACAAGAGACCCAGTACTTC.

V and J are TRBV7-9 and TRBJ1-2, with D possibly TRBD1 on 5 matching bases. The CDR3 length is 15 residues. CDR1 SEHNR and CDR2 FQNEAQ come from the germline V gene (reference sequence). Trimming took off 3 bases at V and 2 bases at J, with 13 bases between the two ends. The chain's CDR3 is CASSLGLAGNYGYTF. As DNA, the CDR3 is TGTGCCAGCAGCTTGGGGCTCGCGGGGAACTATGGCTACACCTTC.

CDR3 nucleotide sequence: TGTGCCAGCAGTTACCCAGAAATGAACACTGAAGCTTTCTTT. Translated, it gives CASSYPEMNTEAFF. The V call is TRBV6-6, the J call TRBJ1-1; no definite D call. The CDR3 has 14 amino acids. Germline CDR1 and CDR2: MNHNY and SVGAGI (reference sequence). Trimming pared 2 bases from V and 0 bases from J, leaving 7 bases between.